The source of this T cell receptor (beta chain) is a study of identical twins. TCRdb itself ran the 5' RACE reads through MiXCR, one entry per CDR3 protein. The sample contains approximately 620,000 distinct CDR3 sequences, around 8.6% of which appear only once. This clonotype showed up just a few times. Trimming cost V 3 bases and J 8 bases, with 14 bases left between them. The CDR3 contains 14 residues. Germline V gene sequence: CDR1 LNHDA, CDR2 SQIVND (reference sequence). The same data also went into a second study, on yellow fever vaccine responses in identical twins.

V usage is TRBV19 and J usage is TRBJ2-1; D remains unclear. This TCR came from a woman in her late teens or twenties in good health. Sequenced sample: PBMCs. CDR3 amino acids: CASSIALGAYEQFF. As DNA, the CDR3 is TGTGCCAGTAGTATTGCACTTGGAGCCTATGAGCAGTTCTTC.